The 26 T cell receptor beta chains in this list originate from one sample, sequenced in a study of blood T cells in healthy people across ages. For the second PCR, which ran for roughly 7 to 11 cycles, a sample-barcoded 5' primer and a J-beta primer mix were used. TCRdb reanalysed the 5' RACE reads using MiXCR and keeps one entry per CDR3 protein. The sample carries about 1.5 million distinct CDR3 sequences, 42% recorded once. Sequenced input: blood. All receptors derive from a young woman in good health.

This clonotype was counted at least ten times. This sequence joins TRBV6-6 and TRBJ2-7; 7 positions agree with TRBD1. The CDR3 has 14 residues. Trimming removed 5 bases from V and 2 bases from J; junction bases left unmatched: 6. Germline assignment: CDR1 MNHNY and CDR2 SVGAGI (reference sequence). The CDR3 DNA reads as TGTGCCAGCAGTGCCCCGGGACAGCCCTACGAGCAGTACTTC. It codes for CASSAPGQPYEQYF.

This clonotype occurred a few times. Written as DNA, the CDR3 is TGCAGTGCTAGAGCCCTAGCGGAGTACAATGAGCAGTTCTTC. Its protein is CSARALAEYNEQFF. This sequence joins TRBV20-1 and TRBJ2-1; TRBD2 agrees at 7 bases. The CDR3 covers 14 residues. V lost 1 base to trimming and J lost 4 bases; unmatched junction nucleotides: 4. The germline gives CDR1 DFQATT, CDR2 SNEGSKA (reference sequence).

The rearrangement joins TRBV9 to TRBJ2-7; 10 bases fit TRBD2. The germline CDR1 and CDR2 sequences are SGDLS and YYNGEE. Losses at the gene ends were 0 bases for V and 2 bases for J; bases not matched to a gene: 5. The CDR3 is made up of 16 amino acids. The CDR3 here is CASSVGASGSTYEQYF. The CDR3 DNA follows: TGTGCCAGCAGCGTAGGTGCTAGCGGGAGCACCTACGAGCAGTACTTC.

This clonotype came up a few times. The chain employs TRBV6-6 and TRBJ2-3, with 7 bases matching TRBD1. The CDR3 covers 16 residues. CDR1 is MNHNY and CDR2 is SVGAGI in the germline V gene (reference sequence). Unmatched junction bases numbered 9, after V lost 6 bases and J lost 0 bases. CDR3 in DNA: TGTGCCAGCAGCCCGGGACAGTCGTCTAGCACAGATACGCAGTATTTT. Protein product: CASSPGQSSSTDTQYF.

This clonotype was counted a few times. The chain uses TRBV4-3 and TRBJ2-2; TRBD2 is a possible D gene (5 bases). This CDR3 has 16 residues. Germline CDR1 reads LGHNA; CDR2 reads YSLEER. V shed 0 bases and J shed 7 bases, with 15 bases lying between them. The DNA of the CDR3 is TGCGCCAGCAGCCAAGATGCCGGGGTTGTGGTCGGGGAGCTGTTTTTT. This gives the protein CASSQDAGVVVGELFF.

The chain has TRBV13 and TRBJ1-2, with 9 bases aligning to TRBD1. In germline, CDR1 is PRHDT, CDR2 FYEKMQ (reference sequence). This CDR3 is 13 amino acids long. With V trimmed by 8 bases and J by 3 bases, 4 bases remained unmatched. CDR3 residues: CASGTGRDYGYTF. CDR3 bases: TGTGCCAGCGGGACAGGGCGGGACTATGGCTACACCTTC.

This clonotype appeared a single time. The chain links TRBV7-2 to TRBJ2-2, with a tentative D call TRBD2 (7 bases). This CDR3 has 16 amino acids. The ends were cut back, 2 bases at V and 3 bases at J, with 13 bases in the middle. CDR1 SGHTA and CDR2 FQGNSA come from the germline V gene. The CDR3 DNA follows: TGTGCCAGCAGCTTATTCGGGGGGCGAGACACCGGGGAGCTGTTTTTT. Encoded protein: CASSLFGGRDTGELFF. Based on the CDR3 plus reference TRBV7-2 and TRBJ2-2, the full variable domain is GAGVSQSPSNKVTEKGKDVELRCDPISGHTALYWYRQSLGQGLEFLIYFQGNSAPDKSGLPSDRFSAERTGGSVSTLTIQRTQQEDSAVYLCASSLFGGRDTGELFFGEGSRLTVL.

The CDR3 reads CASSRLDGNTIYF. The CDR3 DNA follows: TGTGCCAGCAGTCGCCTCGATGGAAACACCATATATTTT. This chain links TRBV12-3 or TRBV12-4 with TRBJ1-3; D not resolved. V lost 5 bases and J lost 3, with 8 bases in between. This CDR3 is 13 amino acids long.

This clonotype was picked up a small number of times. The genes are TRBV20-1 and TRBJ1-4, with TRBD1 identical over 7 bases. Germline-derived CDR1 and CDR2 are DFQATT and SNEGSKA (reference sequence). The CDR3 is 14 amino acids. The V and J ends lost 5 bases and 6 bases, in that order; junction bases with no gene match: 9. The CDR3 region is CSAFRGGGDEKLFF. In nucleotides, the CDR3 is TGCAGTGCTTTCAGGGGGGGCGGCGATGAAAAACTGTTTTTT.

The rearrangement joins TRBV4-3 to TRBJ1-2; D is unclear. V was cut by 0 bases and J by 3 bases, with 5 bases left in between. Looked up from germline, CDR1 is LGHNA and CDR2 is YSLEER. CDR3 length: 13 residues. The CDR3, as DNA: TGCGCCAGCAGCCAAGATTGGGACTATGGCTACACCTTC. Its protein product is CASSQDWDYGYTF.

The V and J genes are TRBV3-1 and TRBJ2-4; TRBD2 is a possible D gene (6 bases). The better agreement between TRBJ2-7 and the DNA end casts doubt on the J call. CDR1 and CDR2 from the germline V gene are LGHDT and YNNKEL (reference sequence). This CDR3 spans 16 amino acids. The CDR3 here is CASSQEEGVNIDEQYF. CDR3 in DNA: TGTGCCAGCAGCCAAGAGGAGGGTGTAAATATCGACGAGCAGTACTTC.

CDR3 nucleotide sequence: TGTGCCACCAGCAGAGGGCGAACAGGGGGCCGTGAGACCCAGTACTTC. Translating it yields CATSRGRTGGRETQYF. V gene TRBV15 combines with J gene TRBJ2-5, with 9 positions matching TRBD1. CDR3 size: 16 residues. V trimming: 1 base; J trimming: 5 bases; junction bases outside the gene matches: 8. The germline CDR1 and CDR2 sequences are LNHNV and YYDKDF (reference sequence). Drawing the rest from reference TRBV15 and TRBJ2-5, the complete variable domain is DAMVIQNPRYQVTQFGKPVTLSCSQTLNHNVMYWYQQKSSQAPKLLFHYYDKDFNNEADTPDNFQSRRPNTSFCFLDIRSPGLGDTAMYLCATSRGRTGGRETQYFGPGTRLLVL.

This clonotype was seen more than once but under ten times. This chain connects TRBV9 to TRBJ1-1, with D uncertain. The CDR3 runs to 13 residues. CDR1 is SGDLS and CDR2 is YYNGEE in the germline V gene. The ends were cut back, 2 bases at V and 3 bases at J, with 8 bases in the middle. CDR3 residues: CASSVDGDTEAFF. Written as DNA, the CDR3 is TGTGCCAGCAGCGTGGATGGGGACACTGAAGCTTTCTTT.

V is TRBV20-1 and J is TRBJ1-4, with D unclear. CDR1 and CDR2 (germline): DFQATT, SNEGSKA (reference sequence). The CDR3 runs to 16 residues. Between the trimmed V and J ends, which lost 5 bases and 6 bases, there was a span of 22 bases. In nucleotides, the CDR3 is TGCAGTGCTGAGAGTACAAAGCGGGAGGCTGATGAAAAACTGTTTTTT. Its protein product is CSAESTKREADEKLFF.

This sequence joins TRBV9 and TRBJ2-1; TRBD2 matches 16 bases. The CDR3 sequence is 16 residues long. V was pared by 3 bases and J by 9 bases, with 6 bases of the junction left unmatched. The germline CDR1 and CDR2 sequences are SGDLS and YYNGEE. In nucleotides, the CDR3 is TGTGCCAGCAGCGGGGGACTAGCGGGGGGGCTCGGTGAGCAGTTCTTC. Protein sequence: CASSGGLAGGLGEQFF.

This clonotype has just a few counts. The chain joins TRBV7-9 to TRBJ1-2, with 7 bases aligning to TRBD1. The CDR3 covers 17 residues. Germline assignment: CDR1 SEHNR and CDR2 FQNEAQ (reference sequence). The ends lost 6 bases at V and 4 bases at J; junction bases unmatched: 17. The CDR3 DNA reads TGTGCCAGCAGTCCCGGGGACCGACAGGGTGGAGGCTATGGCTACACCTTC. It is translated as CASSPGDRQGGGYGYTF. Full variable domain (missing parts from reference TRBV7-9 and TRBJ1-2): DTGVSQNPRHKITKRGQNVTFRCDPISEHNRLYWYRQTLGQGPEFLTYFQNEAQLEKSRLLSDRFSAERPKGSFSTLEIQRTEQGDSAMYLCASSPGDRQGGGYGYTFGSGTRLTVV.

The V and J genes are TRBV5-5 and TRBJ1-6; 9 bases match TRBD1. Germline CDR1 reads SGHKS; CDR2 reads YYEKEE (reference sequence). The ends lost 5 bases at V and 10 bases at J; junction bases unmatched: 10. This CDR3 is 15 amino acids long. The CDR3 coding sequence is TGTGCCAGCAGTAGCTGGACAGGGGTAGGATCACCCCTCCACTTT. As protein: CASSSWTGVGSPLHF.

The J gene is TRBJ2-2, the V gene TRBV27; D unresolved. This CDR3 is 12 amino acids long. V shed 5 bases and J shed 6 bases, with 7 bases lying between them. The germline V gene has CDR1 MNHEY and CDR2 SMNVEV (reference sequence). CDR3 protein: CASSPEAGELFF. In nucleotides, the CDR3 is TGTGCCAGCAGTCCTGAGGCCGGGGAGCTGTTTTTT.

Regarding this clonotype: One end of the junction varies from germline; a read error may be responsible. This chain uses TRBV3-1 with TRBJ2-3; 9 bases are shared with TRBD2. Germline V gives CDR1 LGHDT, CDR2 YNNKEL (reference sequence). There are 15 residues in the CDR3. The CDR3 sequence: CASSFISGGTDAQYF. For the CDR3, the DNA is TGTGCCAGCAGCTTTATTAGCGGGGGCACAGATGCGCAGTATTTT.

J is TRBJ1-1 and V is TRBV12-3 or TRBV12-4; 9 bases line up with TRBD1. The V gene end was trimmed by 6 bases and the J gene end by 7 bases; junction bases not matched to a gene: 9. The CDR3 is 14 amino acids. CDR3 coding DNA: TGTGCCAGCAGCATAAGACAGGGGGGCATTGAAGCTTTCTTT. Amino acid sequence: CASSIRQGGIEAFF.

The V gene is TRBV7-3, the J gene TRBJ2-6, with 8 bases matching TRBD1. From germline, CDR1 is SGHTA and CDR2 FQGTGA. This CDR3 contains 20 residues. Trimming cost V 8 bases and J 2 bases; bases outside gene matches: 20. CDR3 amino acids: CASPTKNYRDRPAGANVLTF. DNA for the CDR3: TGTGCCAGCCCAACCAAAAATTATCGGGACAGGCCCGCTGGGGCCAACGTCCTGACTTTC.

The table lists this clonotype with a few counts. The chain uses TRBV6-6 and TRBJ2-3; 8 nucleotides line up with TRBD2. Looked up from germline, CDR1 is MNHNY and CDR2 is SVGAGI (reference sequence). The CDR3 has 16 amino acids. Losses at the gene ends were 4 bases for V and 2 bases for J; bases not matched to a gene: 8. This CDR3 is CASSSIMRGATDTQYF. CDR3 coding DNA: TGTGCCAGCAGTTCAATTATGCGGGGGGCCACAGATACGCAGTATTTT.

The chain recombines TRBV12-3 or TRBV12-4 with TRBJ1-4, with a possible D match to TRBD1 (5 bases). The V end lost 5 bases, the J end lost 5 bases, and 15 bases lay between the germline ends. CDR3 length equals 15 residues. The CDR3 bases are TGTGCCAGCAGTCCCGCCGGGGGTGGGAATGAAAAACTGTTTTTT. Translating it yields CASSPAGGGNEKLFF.

The J gene is TRBJ2-5, the V gene TRBV4-2, with a tentative D call TRBD1 (5 bases). CDR3 length: 17 residues. Trimming left V 4 bases short and J 11 bases short, with 29 bases between. The germline V gene encodes CDR1 LGHNA and CDR2 YNFKEQ. CDR3 coding DNA: TGTGCCAGCAGCCCCACAGCTAGTAAGTTGCTTAGGGGTGAGCAGTACTTC. Translated: CASSPTASKLLRGEQYF.

This clonotype has a handful of counts. This rearrangement joins TRBV12-3 or TRBV12-4 to TRBJ2-5, with 8 bases identical to TRBD1. This CDR3 contains 14 residues. J gave up 11 bases and V 5 bases, and 13 bases lay outside the gene matches. The CDR3 DNA follows: TGTGCCAGCAGTGAGGGGACAGGAGATAATGAGCAGTACTTC. This sequence encodes CASSEGTGDNEQYF.

This clonotype has ten or more counts. This chain connects TRBV12-3 or TRBV12-4 to TRBJ1-5; D uncertain. The CDR3 is made up of 14 amino acids. V gave up 1 base and J gave up 3 bases, with 7 bases separating them. The CDR3 sequence: CASSLDGINQPQHF. The CDR3 region has the DNA TGTGCCAGCAGTTTAGACGGAATCAATCAGCCCCAGCATTTT.